This T cell receptor beta chain is drawn from a study of T cells after yellow fever vaccination. From germline, CDR1 is SGHTA and CDR2 FQGTGA. V was trimmed by 5 bases and J by 3 bases, leaving 13 bases between them. CDR3 size: 14 residues. 5'RACE template switching generated TCR cDNA, adding a universal primer site and UMIs. TCRdb re-called the 5' RACE reads with MiXCR, one entry per CDR3 protein. Here the sample spans about 340,000 distinct CDR3 sequences, approximately 13% being singletons. The sequence derives from a man younger than 35 who received the YFV17D yellow fever vaccine. The chain is built from TRBV7-3 and TRBJ2-5; D is unclear. Sequencing used CD4+ T cells sorted from PBMCs, obtained 15 days after the yellow fever booster vaccination. The CDR3 loop is CASSPPPAKETQYF. The CDR3 nucleotides read TGTGCCAGCAGCCCCCCCCCCGCCAAAGAGACCCAGTACTTC.